This T cell receptor beta chain was sequenced for a study of T cell responses to AZD1222 COVID-19 vaccine. The CDR3 contains 15 residues. V was pared by 5 bases and J by 2 bases, with 15 bases between. CDR1 and CDR2 (germline): SGHTA, FQGNSA. Libraries were prepared by immunoSEQ multiplex PCR; TCRdb keeps only in-frame clonotypes and omits some of them. Of about 140,000 clones in the sample, 90% are singletons; the top ten hold about 6.5%. The gene calls are TRBV7-2 and TRBJ1-2; tentative D call: TRBD1 (5 bases). This receptor was obtained from an adult who received the AZD1222 COVID-19 vaccine. Material: peripheral blood, obtained 28 days after the second AZD1222 dose. In DNA, the CDR3 is TGTGCCAGCAGCGCCATGGCAGGGTCCAACTATGGCTACACCTTC. Its translation: CASSAMAGSNYGYTF.